This T cell receptor (beta chain) originates from a study of technical replicates of blood from a handful of donors. Clones were read by immunoSEQ multiplex PCR, and TCRdb kept only the in-frame ones, dropping some. The sample gives roughly 87,000 clones, more than 85% of which show up once; approximately 0.39% is in the top ten. Germline V gene lookup returns CDR1 KGHSH and CDR2 LQKENI. This CDR3 has 14 residues. V lost 2 bases and J lost 6, with 13 bases in between. Sequencing input: T cells isolated from PBMCs. The source of this sequence is a human donor in good health. This chain uses TRBV18 with TRBJ1-1, with D possibly TRBD1 on 6 matching bases. The CDR3 region is CASSPGRTGPEAFF. The CDR3 nucleotides are TGTGCCAGCTCACCAGGGCGAACAGGGCCTGAAGCTTTCTTT.